The 18 T cell receptor beta chains below were found in one sample sequenced in a study of Graves' ophthalmopathy and Graves' hyperthyroidism. The study amplified TCR beta CDR3 regions using RNA transcripts. Following a first-round RT-PCR that used HTBI primers, a second-round multiplex PCR was carried out. MiXCR was run by TCRdb on the multiplex PCR reads, yielding one entry per CDR3 protein. The sample holds approximately 500,000 distinct CDR3 sequences; about 15% are singletons and the top ten take 8% to 10%. Input material: blood. All receptors derive from a woman aged 25 to 39 with Graves' ophthalmopathy.

This clonotype appeared many times. CDR3 coding DNA: TGCGCCAGCAGCTTAAACAGGGCCGGTGGGGAGCTGTTTTTT. Encoded protein: CASSLNRAGGELFF. This chain links TRBV5-1 with TRBJ2-2, with D possibly TRBD1 on 6 matching bases. V was shortened by 2 bases and J by 8 bases, with 13 bases between the two germline ends. The germline V gene has CDR1 SGHRS and CDR2 YFSETQ. CDR3 length: 14 residues. The whole variable domain, filled in from reference TRBV5-1 and TRBJ2-2, reads KAGVTQTPRYLIKTRGQQVTLSCSPISGHRSVSWYQQTPGQGLQFLFEYFSETQRNKGNFPGRFSGRQFSNSRSEMNVSTLELGDSALYLCASSLNRAGGELFFGEGSRLTVL.

Notes on this clonotype: This could be a read error, since a much larger clone is one nucleotide away. The rearrangement uses TRBV20-1 and TRBJ1-1; D may be TRBD1 (5 bases). The germline CDR1 and CDR2 sequences are DFQATT and SNEGSKA (reference sequence). There are 15 residues in the CDR3. CDR3 amino acids: CSAREGTWDRREACF. The CDR3 DNA reads TGCAGTGCTAGAGAGGGGACTTGGGACCGCCGTGAAGCTTGCTTT.

The V call is TRBV30, the J call TRBJ2-2; D is unclear. V shed 2 bases and J shed 2 bases, with 6 bases lying between them. Germline V gene sequence: CDR1 GTSNPN, CDR2 SVGIG (reference sequence). The CDR3 spans 13 residues. In nucleotides, the CDR3 is TGTGCCTGGAGTTTCGGTAACACCGGGGAGCTGTTTTTT. Protein: CAWSFGNTGELFF. Filled out from reference TRBV30 and TRBJ2-2, the complete variable domain reads SQTIHQWPATLVQPVGSPLSLECTVEGTSNPNLYWYRQAAGRGLQLLFYSVGIGQISSEVPQNLSASRPQDRQFILSSKKLLLSDSGFYLCAWSFGNTGELFFGEGSRLTVL.

The sample holds many counts of this clonotype. The chain couples TRBV20-1 to TRBJ1-5; no firm D call. Germline V gene data show CDR1 as DFQATT and CDR2 as SNEGSKA (reference sequence). V lost 1 base and J 0 bases, leaving 4 bases between the germline ends. The CDR3 loop spans 13 amino acids. In DNA, the CDR3 is TGCAGTGCTAGAGGAAATAGCAATCAGCCCCAGCATTTT. As protein: CSARGNSNQPQHF.

This clonotype was observed a handful of times. The junction departs from germline at one end; a sequencing error may be responsible. The gene calls are TRBV20-1 and TRBJ2-7; 7 nucleotides match TRBD1. This CDR3 comprises 14 residues. Germline CDR1 reads DFQATT; CDR2 reads SNEGSKA (reference sequence). The CDR3 loop reads CSAQSGTEPYGQYF. The CDR3 coding sequence is TGCAGCGCTCAATCCGGGACAGAACCCTACGGGCAGTACTTC.

Ten or more counts support this clonotype. V and J are TRBV15 and TRBJ2-5; D is perhaps TRBD1 (5 bases). CDR3 length: 13 residues. V lost 0 bases to trimming and J lost 4 bases, with 6 bases between them. Germline loops: CDR1 LNHNV, CDR2 YYDKDF (reference sequence). CDR3 DNA: TGTGCCACCAGCAGAGATCAGGGAGAGACCCAGTACTTC. This gives the protein CATSRDQGETQYF.

This clonotype has a count of ten or more. The chain links TRBV12-3 or TRBV12-4 to TRBJ1-2; D may be TRBD1 (6 bases). CDR3 size: 14 residues. Trimming cost V 6 bases and J 5 bases, with 16 bases left between them. The CDR3 reads CASSPDRRGYGYTF. The CDR3, as DNA: TGTGCCAGCAGCCCAGACAGGAGGGGGTATGGCTACACCTTC.

This clonotype occurred many times. The chain has TRBV7-2 and TRBJ2-4, with D perhaps being TRBD1 or TRBD2 (5 bases each). V was clipped by 5 bases and J by 1 base, with 12 bases between them. Germline V gene lookup returns CDR1 SGHTA and CDR2 FQGNSA. The CDR3 contains 15 residues. In DNA form, the CDR3 reads TGTGCCAGCAGCCCGGGACGTACGGCCAAAAACATTCAGTACTTC. Translated: CASSPGRTAKNIQYF.

The chain uses TRBV6-1 and TRBJ2-7; the D is unclear. Germline V CDR1 and CDR2: MNHNS, SASEGT. CDR3 length equals 14 residues. The V gene lost 8 bases and the J gene lost 5 bases, with 19 bases spanning the gap. Here the CDR3 reads CASRHPSGTDEQYF. In DNA, the CDR3 is TGTGCCAGCCGCCACCCCTCCGGAACCGACGAGCAGTACTTC.

The sample holds many counts of this clonotype. V and J are TRBV18 and TRBJ1-6, with D unclear. The CDR3 contains 15 residues. V dropped 4 bases and J dropped 0 bases, with 7 bases sitting between them. The germline V gene has CDR1 KGHSH and CDR2 LQKENI. The CDR3 protein is CASSRLSSYNSPLHF. The CDR3 region has the DNA TGTGCCAGCTCACGGCTGAGCTCCTATAATTCACCCCTCCACTTT. Full variable domain (remainder filled in from reference TRBV18 and TRBJ1-6): NAGVMQNPRHLVRRRGQEARLRCSPMKGHSHVYWYRQLPEEGLKFMVYLQKENIIDESGMPKERFSAEFPKEGPSILRIQQVVRGDSAAYFCASSRLSSYNSPLHFGNGTRLTVT.

With regard to this clonotype: This may arise from a read error, as a much more abundant clone is one base away. J is TRBJ1-1 and V is TRBV7-2; D call uncertain. The CDR3 length is 12 residues. Germline-derived CDR1 and CDR2 are SGHTA and FQGNSA. Here the CDR3 reads CASSLILSKALF. Written as DNA, the CDR3 is TGTGCCAGCAGCCTAATTTTATCCAAAGCTCTCTTT.

This clonotype has only a few counts. The rearrangement links TRBV12-3 or TRBV12-4 to TRBJ2-7, with TRBD2 as a possible D gene (6 bases). The length of the CDR3 is 14 residues. V dropped 6 bases and J dropped 0 bases, with 12 bases sitting between them. CDR3 amino acids: CASSQGGRSYEQYF. In DNA, the CDR3 is TGTGCCAGCAGCCAGGGAGGCCGCTCCTACGAGCAGTACTTC.

This clonotype was seen at least ten times. V gene TRBV27 combines with J gene TRBJ1-2, with a possible D match to TRBD1 (5 bases). Between the trimmed V and J ends, which lost 6 bases and 7 bases, there was a span of 12 bases. The CDR3 has 12 residues. Germline CDR1 reads MNHEY; CDR2 reads SMNVEV (reference sequence). The CDR3 spells CASRRSGSGYTF. In nucleotides, the CDR3 is TGTGCCAGCAGACGTTCAGGGAGTGGCTACACCTTC.

This clonotype was recorded at least ten times. V gene TRBV2 combines with J gene TRBJ2-7, with TRBD1 matching 7 bases. Germline V gene data show CDR1 as SNHLY and CDR2 as FYNNEI. J lost 6 bases, V lost 5 bases, and 4 bases had no gene match. The CDR3 has 12 residues. The chain's CDR3 is CASSNRGSEQYF. The CDR3 bases are TGTGCCAGCAGTAACAGGGGATCCGAGCAGTACTTC.

This clonotype was picked up many times. This sequence joins TRBV7-2 and TRBJ1-1; no definite D call. In germline, CDR1 is SGHTA, CDR2 FQGNSA. The ends were cut back, 5 bases at V and 1 base at J, with 14 bases in the middle. The CDR3 has 15 amino acids. The CDR3 DNA follows: TGTGCCAGCAGCCTCCAAGGGTTGTCGAACACTGAAGCTTTCTTT. Translating gives CASSLQGLSNTEAFF. The full variable domain, its missing parts supplied by reference TRBV7-2 and TRBJ1-1, is GAGVSQSPSNKVTEKGKDVELRCDPISGHTALYWYRQSLGQGLEFLIYFQGNSAPDKSGLPSDRFSAERTGGSVSTLTIQRTQQEDSAVYLCASSLQGLSNTEAFFGQGTRLTVV.

This clonotype was counted ten times or more. This rearrangement joins TRBV24-1 to TRBJ1-1, with D tentatively TRBD1 (5 bases). The CDR3 has 13 residues. V was clipped by 2 bases and J by 7 bases, with 10 bases between them. Germline V gene data show CDR1 as KGHDR and CDR2 as SFDVKD. The CDR3 reads CATSDYPDSEAFF. DNA of the CDR3: TGTGCCACCAGTGATTACCCCGACAGTGAAGCTTTCTTT.

The sample holds many counts of this clonotype. This rearrangement joins TRBV7-2 to TRBJ2-7; TRBD1 or TRBD2 may be the D gene (5 bases each). Germline V gives CDR1 SGHTA, CDR2 FQGNSA. This CDR3 comprises 17 residues. V shed 4 bases and J shed 0 bases, with 19 bases lying between them. CDR3 in DNA: TGTGCCAGCAGCTGTACCGGGACCGTTATATCCTCCTACGAGCAGTACTTC. Translated, it gives CASSCTGTVISSYEQYF.

This clonotype appeared many times. The chain recombines TRBV6-2 or TRBV6-3 with TRBJ2-5; tentative D call: TRBD1 (5 bases). CDR3 size: 14 residues. V lost 6 bases, J lost 5 bases, and 16 bases lay in between. Germline CDR1 is MNHEY and CDR2 is SVGEGT. DNA of the CDR3: TGTGCCAGCAGCCTCCAGGGAAAACCGGAGACCCAGTACTTC. Protein sequence: CASSLQGKPETQYF.